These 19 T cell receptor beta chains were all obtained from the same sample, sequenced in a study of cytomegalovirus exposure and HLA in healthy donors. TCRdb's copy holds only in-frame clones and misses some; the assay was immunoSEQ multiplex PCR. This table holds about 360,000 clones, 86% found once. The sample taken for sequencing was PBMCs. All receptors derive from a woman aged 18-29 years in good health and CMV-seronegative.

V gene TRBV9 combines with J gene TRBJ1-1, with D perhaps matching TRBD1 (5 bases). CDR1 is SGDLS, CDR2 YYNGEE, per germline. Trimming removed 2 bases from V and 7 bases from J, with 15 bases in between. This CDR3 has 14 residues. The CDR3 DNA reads TGTGCCAGCAGCGTGGATCAGGGCAAGGGTGAAGCTTTCTTT. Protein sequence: CASSVDQGKGEAFF.

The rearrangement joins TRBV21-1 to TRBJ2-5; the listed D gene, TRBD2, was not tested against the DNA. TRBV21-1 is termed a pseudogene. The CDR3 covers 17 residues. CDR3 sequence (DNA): TGTGCCAGCAGCAAAGGATGGCGGGGGAATCAACAAGAGACCCAGTACTTC. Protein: CASSKGWRGNQQETQYF.

The CDR3 sequence: CAISERERASYEQYF. The DNA for the CDR3 is TGTGCCATCAGTGAGCGGGAGCGGGCTAGCTACGAGCAGTACTTC. The chain carries TRBV10-3 and TRBJ2-7; D may be TRBD2 (6 bases). The CDR3 length is 15 residues. CDR1 is ENHRY, CDR2 SYGVKD, per germline. The V and J ends lost 2 bases and 3 bases respectively, with 14 bases between them.

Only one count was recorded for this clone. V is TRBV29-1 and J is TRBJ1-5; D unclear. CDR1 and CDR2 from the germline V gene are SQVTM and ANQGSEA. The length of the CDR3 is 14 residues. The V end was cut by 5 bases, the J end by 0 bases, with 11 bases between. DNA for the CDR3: TGCAGCGTTTCTGAGGAACTTAGCAATCAGCCCCAGCATTTT. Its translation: CSVSEELSNQPQHF.

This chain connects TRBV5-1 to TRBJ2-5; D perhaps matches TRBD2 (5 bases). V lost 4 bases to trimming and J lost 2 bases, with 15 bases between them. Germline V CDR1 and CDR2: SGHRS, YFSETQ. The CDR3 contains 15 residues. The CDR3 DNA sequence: TGCGCCAGCAGCATCAGCTTGCCGGGGCAAGAGACCCAGTACTTC. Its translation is CASSISLPGQETQYF.

The CDR3 DNA sequence: TGTGCCAGCAGGACCCTAGCGGGAGGTATAGATACGCAGTATTTT. Amino acids: CASRTLAGGIDTQYF. The chain joins TRBV27 to TRBJ2-3; TRBD2 matches 11 bases. In germline, CDR1 is MNHEY, CDR2 SMNVEV (reference sequence). This CDR3 has 15 amino acids. The junction had 7 bases not matched to a gene; V was cut back by 6 bases and J by 5 bases.

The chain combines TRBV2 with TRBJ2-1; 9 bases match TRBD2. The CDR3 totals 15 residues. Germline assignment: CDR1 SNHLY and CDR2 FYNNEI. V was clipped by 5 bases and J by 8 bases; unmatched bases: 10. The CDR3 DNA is TGTGCCAGCAGTATTTCGGCGGGGGGGGCCCATGAGCAGTTCTTC. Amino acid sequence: CASSISAGGAHEQFF.

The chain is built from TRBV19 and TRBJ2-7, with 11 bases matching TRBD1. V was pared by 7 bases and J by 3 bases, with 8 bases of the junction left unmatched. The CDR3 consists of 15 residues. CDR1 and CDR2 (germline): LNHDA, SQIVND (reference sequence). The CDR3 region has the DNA TGTGCCAGTACCCATACCGGGACAGGGGGCTACGAGCAGTACTTC. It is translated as CASTHTGTGGYEQYF.

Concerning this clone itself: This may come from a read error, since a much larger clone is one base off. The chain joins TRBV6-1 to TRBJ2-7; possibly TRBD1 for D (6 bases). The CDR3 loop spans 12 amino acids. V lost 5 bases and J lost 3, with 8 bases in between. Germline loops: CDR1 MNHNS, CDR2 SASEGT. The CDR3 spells CASSTQGYEQYF. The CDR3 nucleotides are TGTGCCAGCAGTACACAGGGCTACGAGCAGTACTTC.

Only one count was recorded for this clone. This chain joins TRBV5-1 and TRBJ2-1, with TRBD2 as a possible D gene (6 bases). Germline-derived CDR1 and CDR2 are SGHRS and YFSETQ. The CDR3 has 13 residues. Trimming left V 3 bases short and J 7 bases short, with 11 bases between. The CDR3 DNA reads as TGCGCCAGCAGCTCGGGACTTAGAAATGAGCAGTTCTTC. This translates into CASSSGLRNEQFF. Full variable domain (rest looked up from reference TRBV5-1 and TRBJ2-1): KAGVTQTPRYLIKTRGQQVTLSCSPISGHRSVSWYQQTPGQGLQFLFEYFSETQRNKGNFPGRFSGRQFSNSRSEMNVSTLELGDSALYLCASSSGLRNEQFFGPGTRLTVL.

As DNA, the CDR3 is TGTGCCAGCAGTTTATCGGACAGGGGTTCCTACAATGAGCAGTTCTTC. As protein: CASSLSDRGSYNEQFF. The chain uses TRBV27 and TRBJ2-1; TRBD1 aligns across 9 bases. This CDR3 region has 16 residues. V lost 0 bases to trimming and J lost 1 base; unmatched junction nucleotides: 1. CDR1 is MNHEY and CDR2 is SMNVEV in the germline V gene (reference sequence).

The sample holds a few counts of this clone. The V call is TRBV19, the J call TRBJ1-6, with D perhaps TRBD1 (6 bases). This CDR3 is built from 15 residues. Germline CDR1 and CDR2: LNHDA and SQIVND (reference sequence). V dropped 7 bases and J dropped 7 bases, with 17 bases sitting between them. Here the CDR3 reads CASKSGQGQNSPLHF. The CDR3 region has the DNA TGTGCCAGTAAGTCCGGCCAGGGGCAAAATTCACCCCTCCACTTT.

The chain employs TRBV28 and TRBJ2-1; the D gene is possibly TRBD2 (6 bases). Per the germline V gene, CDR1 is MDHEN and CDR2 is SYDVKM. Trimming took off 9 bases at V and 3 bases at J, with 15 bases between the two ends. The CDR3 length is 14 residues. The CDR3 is CASSSRRGYNEQFF. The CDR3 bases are TGTGCCAGTTCCTCCAGGAGGGGCTACAATGAGCAGTTCTTC.

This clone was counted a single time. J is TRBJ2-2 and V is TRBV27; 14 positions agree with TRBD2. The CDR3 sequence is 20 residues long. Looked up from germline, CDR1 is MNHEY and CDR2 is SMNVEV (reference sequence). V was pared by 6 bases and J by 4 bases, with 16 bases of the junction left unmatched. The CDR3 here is CASRLFPRTSGGQGTGELFF. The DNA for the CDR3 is TGTGCCAGCAGGCTATTCCCTAGGACTAGCGGGGGGCAGGGCACCGGGGAGCTGTTTTTT.

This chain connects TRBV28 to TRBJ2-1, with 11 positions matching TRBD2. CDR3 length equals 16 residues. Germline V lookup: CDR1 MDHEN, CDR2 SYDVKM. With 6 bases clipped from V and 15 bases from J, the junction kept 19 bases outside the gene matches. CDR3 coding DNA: TGTGCCAGCAGCCGATACCTCCCGACTAGCGGGATGGCGTCGTTCTTC. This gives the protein CASSRYLPTSGMASFF.

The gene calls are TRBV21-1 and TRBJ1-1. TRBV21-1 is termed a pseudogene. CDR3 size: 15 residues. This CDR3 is CASSKTTSGNTEAFF. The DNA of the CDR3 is TGTGCCAGCAGCAAAACTACCAGCGGGAACACTGAAGCTTTCTTT.

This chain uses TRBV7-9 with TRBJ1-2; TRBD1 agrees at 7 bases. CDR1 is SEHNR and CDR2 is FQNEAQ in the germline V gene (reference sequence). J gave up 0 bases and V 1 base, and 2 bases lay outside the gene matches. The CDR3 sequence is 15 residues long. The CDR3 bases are TGTGCCAGCAGCTTAGGGACAGGCTCTAACTATGGCTACACCTTC. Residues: CASSLGTGSNYGYTF.

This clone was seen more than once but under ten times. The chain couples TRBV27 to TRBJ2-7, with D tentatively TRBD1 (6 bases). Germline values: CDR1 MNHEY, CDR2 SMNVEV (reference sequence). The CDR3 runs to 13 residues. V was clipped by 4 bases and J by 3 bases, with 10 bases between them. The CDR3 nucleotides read TGTGCCAGCAGTTGGGGGCCCCTCTACGAGCAGTACTTC. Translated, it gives CASSWGPLYEQYF.

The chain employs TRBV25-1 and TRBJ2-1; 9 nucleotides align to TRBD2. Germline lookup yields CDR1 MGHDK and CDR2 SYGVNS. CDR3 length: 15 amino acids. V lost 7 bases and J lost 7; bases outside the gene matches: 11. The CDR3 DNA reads TGTGCCAGCACGAGCGGGAGGTCCCAGAGAAATGAGCAGTTCTTC. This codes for CASTSGRSQRNEQFF.